Listed below are T cell receptor beta chains from one sample, sequenced in a study of beta chain features in type 1 diabetes. Data came from immunoSEQ multiplex PCR; TCRdb stores just in-frame clones and leaves some out. The table has around 310,000 clones, approximately 10% seen once; the top ten hold 0.015%. The sequencing sample was made of naive CD4+ T cells from blood. All receptors come from a woman in her twenties or thirties in good health. The conserved cysteine and the conserved F or W are not part of the CDR3 here. The D gene is left open where the match is weak.

J gene: TRBJ2-7; V gene: TRBV4-3; D gene: TRBD1; CDR3 protein: ASSQDIGQGEAGKY
J gene: TRBJ2-3; V gene: TRBV9; D gene: .; CDR3 protein: ASSPGTDTQY
J gene: TRBJ2-2; V gene: TRBV18; D gene: .; CDR3 protein: ASPSRQEWSIGELF
J gene: TRBJ2-2; V gene: TRBV2; D gene: .; CDR3 protein: ASKGRTNTGELF
J gene: TRBJ2-2; V gene: TRBV7-2; D gene: .; CDR3 protein: ASKGRDSTGELF
J gene: TRBJ2-3; V gene: TRBV28; D gene: TRBD1; CDR3 protein: ASRQGMADTQY
J gene: TRBJ2-1; V gene: TRBV27; D gene: TRBD1; CDR3 protein: ASSALTGTGQYNEQF
J gene: TRBJ2-1; V gene: TRBV5-1; D gene: .; CDR3 protein: ASSPEPPRGQF
J gene: TRBJ2-2; V gene: TRBV7-2; D gene: .; CDR3 protein: ASSLFRPGQGEATGELF
J gene: TRBJ2-7; V gene: TRBV28; D gene: TRBD1; CDR3 protein: ASSLTGAGVYEQY
J gene: TRBJ1-5; V gene: TRBV19; D gene: .; CDR3 protein: ASTKEDQPQH
J gene: TRBJ2-1; V gene: TRBV6-6; D gene: TRBD2; CDR3 protein: ASSYDLAGAGNEQF
J gene: TRBJ2-7; V gene: TRBV7-3; D gene: .; CDR3 protein: ASSQGGPISSYEQY
J gene: TRBJ1-4; V gene: TRBV28; D gene: TRBD1; CDR3 protein: ASSNGQGGYEKLF
J gene: TRBJ2-7; V gene: TRBV4-1; D gene: .; CDR3 protein: ASSQAPPAGTPYEQY
J gene: TRBJ1-2; V gene: TRBV6-1; D gene: .; CDR3 protein: ASKAGTGYGYT
J gene: TRBJ2-1; V gene: TRBV7-9; D gene: TRBD1; CDR3 protein: ASSSGQGRTNEQF
J gene: TRBJ2-1; V gene: TRBV6-1; D gene: .; CDR3 protein: ASSPTAGSYNEQF
J gene: TRBJ2-5; V gene: TRBV11-2; D gene: TRBD1; CDR3 protein: ASSSTGQGGETQY
J gene: TRBJ2-3; V gene: TRBV29-1; D gene: TRBD1; CDR3 protein: SVETTGQNTDTQY
J gene: TRBJ2-1; V gene: TRBV6-5; D gene: TRBD2; CDR3 protein: ASSSLTSGRANEQF
J gene: TRBJ2-5; V gene: TRBV6-6; D gene: TRBD2; CDR3 protein: ASTLAGGETQY
J gene: TRBJ1-2; V gene: TRBV20-1; D gene: .; CDR3 protein: SASLVYGYT
J gene: TRBJ2-1; V gene: TRBV14; D gene: TRBD1; CDR3 protein: ASSRQGIEYDEQF
J gene: TRBJ1-1; V gene: TRBV4-3; D gene: .; CDR3 protein: ASSQERGRGTEAF
J gene: TRBJ1-1; V gene: TRBV18; D gene: .; CDR3 protein: ASSPPGGATSTEAF
J gene: TRBJ1-1; V gene: TRBV27; D gene: .; CDR3 protein: ASSPREIRTEAF
J gene: TRBJ1-5; V gene: TRBV4-3; D gene: .; CDR3 protein: ASSQYRDSNQPQH
J gene: TRBJ2-7; V gene: TRBV2; D gene: TRBD2; CDR3 protein: ASSGAGAGGPNEQY
J gene: TRBJ1-1; V gene: TRBV7-2; D gene: .; CDR3 protein: ASSFGGRGTFNTEAF
J gene: TRBJ1-3; V gene: TRBV2; D gene: .; CDR3 protein: ASSTQGSGNTIY
J gene: TRBJ1-4; V gene: TRBV7-2; D gene: .; CDR3 protein: ASSFNGAGREKLF
J gene: TRBJ2-3; V gene: TRBV7-2; D gene: .; CDR3 protein: ASSSNGRDTQY
J gene: TRBJ2-1; V gene: TRBV4-1; D gene: .; CDR3 protein: ASSHTVSPLSSYNEQF
J gene: TRBJ2-7; V gene: TRBV28; D gene: .; CDR3 protein: ASSLEQGFYEQY
J gene: TRBJ2-5; V gene: TRBV27; D gene: TRBD2; CDR3 protein: ASKLAGVGETQY
J gene: TRBJ2-7; V gene: TRBV2; D gene: .; CDR3 protein: AGSVADEQY
J gene: TRBJ2-7; V gene: TRBV21-1; D gene: .; CDR3 protein: ASSINEQY
J gene: TRBJ1-4; V gene: TRBV30; D gene: .; CDR3 protein: AWSLGGDLNEKLF
J gene: TRBJ1-5; V gene: TRBV18; D gene: .; CDR3 protein: ASSPSRGNQPQH
J gene: TRBJ2-5; V gene: TRBV5-6; D gene: TRBD2; CDR3 protein: ASSSGGEETQY
J gene: TRBJ2-7; V gene: TRBV19; D gene: .; CDR3 protein: ASSIVPKGAYEQY
J gene: TRBJ2-7; V gene: TRBV29-1; D gene: TRBD1; CDR3 protein: SVKDRGTYEQY
J gene: TRBJ1-1; V gene: TRBV4-3; D gene: .; CDR3 protein: ASSQVQRFGGEAF
J gene: TRBJ2-7; V gene: TRBV7-8; D gene: TRBD2; CDR3 protein: ASSRRQGLNLSYEQY
J gene: TRBJ2-1; V gene: TRBV7-2; D gene: TRBD2; CDR3 protein: ASSFLGLAATNEQF
J gene: TRBJ2-1; V gene: TRBV19; D gene: TRBD1; CDR3 protein: ASSMPGTGRF
J gene: TRBJ2-7; V gene: TRBV7-9; D gene: TRBD1; CDR3 protein: ASSLGGQGRHEQY
J gene: TRBJ2-7; V gene: TRBV18; D gene: .; CDR3 protein: ASSRGPALDYEQY
J gene: TRBJ2-1; V gene: TRBV7-8; D gene: TRBD2; CDR3 protein: ASSSIAGTYNEQF
J gene: TRBJ1-2; V gene: TRBV7-9; D gene: .; CDR3 protein: ASSLRDAAGYT